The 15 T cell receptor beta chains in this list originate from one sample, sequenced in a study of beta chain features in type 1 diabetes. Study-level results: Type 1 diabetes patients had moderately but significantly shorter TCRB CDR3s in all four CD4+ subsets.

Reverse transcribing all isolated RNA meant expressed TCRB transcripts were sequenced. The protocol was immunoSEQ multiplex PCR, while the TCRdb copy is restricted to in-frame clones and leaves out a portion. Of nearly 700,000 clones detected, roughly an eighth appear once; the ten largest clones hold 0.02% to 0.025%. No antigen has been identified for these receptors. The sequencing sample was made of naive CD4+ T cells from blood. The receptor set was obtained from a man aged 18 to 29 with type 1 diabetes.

The CDR3 spells CATSREQGTQPQHF. CDR3 DNA sequence: TGTGCCACCAGCAGAGAGCAGGGTACGCAGCCCCAGCATTTT. The genes are TRBV15 and TRBJ1-5; possibly TRBD1 for D (5 bases). V was pared by 0 bases and J by 7 bases, with 10 bases between. Germline CDR1 reads LNHNV; CDR2 reads YYDKDF (reference sequence). This CDR3 comprises 14 residues.

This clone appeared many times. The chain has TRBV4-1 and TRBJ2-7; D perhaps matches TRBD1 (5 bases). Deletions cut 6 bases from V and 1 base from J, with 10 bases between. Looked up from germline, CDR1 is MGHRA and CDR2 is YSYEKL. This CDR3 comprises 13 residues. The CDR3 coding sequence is TGCGCCAGCAGTGGTCGACAGTCCTACGAGCAGTACTTC. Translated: CASSGRQSYEQYF.

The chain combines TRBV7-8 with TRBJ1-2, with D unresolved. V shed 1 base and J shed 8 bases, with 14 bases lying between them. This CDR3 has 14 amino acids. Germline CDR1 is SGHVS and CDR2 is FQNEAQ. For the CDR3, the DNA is TGTGCCAGCAGCTTAGGAGCAGAACTGAGCGGCTACACCTTC. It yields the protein CASSLGAELSGYTF. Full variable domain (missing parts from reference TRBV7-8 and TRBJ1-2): GAGVSQSPRYKVAKRGQDVALRCDPISGHVSLFWYQQALGQGPEFLTYFQNEAQLDKSGLPSDRFFAERPEGSVSTLKIQRTQQEDSAVYLCASSLGAELSGYTFGSGTRLTVV.

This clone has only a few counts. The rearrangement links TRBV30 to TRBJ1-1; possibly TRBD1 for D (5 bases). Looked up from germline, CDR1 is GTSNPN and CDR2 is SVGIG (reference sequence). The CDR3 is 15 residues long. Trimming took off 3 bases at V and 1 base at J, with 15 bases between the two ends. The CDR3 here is CAWSGTPAGNTEAFF. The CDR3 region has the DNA TGTGCCTGGAGCGGGACCCCGGCGGGGAACACTGAAGCTTTCTTT.

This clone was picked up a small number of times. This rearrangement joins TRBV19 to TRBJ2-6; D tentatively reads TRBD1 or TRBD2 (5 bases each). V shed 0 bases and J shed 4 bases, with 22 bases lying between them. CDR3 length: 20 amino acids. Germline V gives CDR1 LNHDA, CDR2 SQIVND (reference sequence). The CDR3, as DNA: TGTGCCAGTAGTATAGAGATTCCGGGACGGACGCCGGGAGGGGCCAACGTCCTGACTTTC. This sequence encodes CASSIEIPGRTPGGANVLTF. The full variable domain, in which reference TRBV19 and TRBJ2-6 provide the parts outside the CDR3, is DGGITQSPKYLFRKEGQNVTLSCEQNLNHDAMYWYRQDPGQGLRLIYYSQIVNDFQKGDIAEGYSVSREKKESFPLTVTSAQKNPTAFYLCASSIEIPGRTPGGANVLTFGAGSRLTVL.

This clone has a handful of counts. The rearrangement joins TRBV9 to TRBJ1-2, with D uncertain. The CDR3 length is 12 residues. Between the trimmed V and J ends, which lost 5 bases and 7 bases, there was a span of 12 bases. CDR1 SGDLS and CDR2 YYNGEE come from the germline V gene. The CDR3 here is CASSPPASGYTF. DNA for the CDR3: TGTGCCAGCAGTCCCCCGGCGTCTGGCTACACCTTC.

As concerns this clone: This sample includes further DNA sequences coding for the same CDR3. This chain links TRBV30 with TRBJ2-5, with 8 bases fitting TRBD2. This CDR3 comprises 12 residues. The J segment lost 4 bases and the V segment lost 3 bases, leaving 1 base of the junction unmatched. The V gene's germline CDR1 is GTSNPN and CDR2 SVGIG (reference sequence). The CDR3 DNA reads TGTGCCTGGAGCCGGGGGGGAGAGACCCAGTACTTC. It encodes CAWSRGGETQYF.

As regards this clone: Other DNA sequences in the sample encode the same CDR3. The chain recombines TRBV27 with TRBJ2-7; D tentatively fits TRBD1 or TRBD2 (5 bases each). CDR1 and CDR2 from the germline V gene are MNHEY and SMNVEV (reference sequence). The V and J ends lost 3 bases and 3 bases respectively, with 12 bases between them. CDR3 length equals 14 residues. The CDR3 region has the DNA TGTGCCAGCAGTTTGGGAGACAGAGGCTACGAGCAGTACTTC. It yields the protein CASSLGDRGYEQYF.

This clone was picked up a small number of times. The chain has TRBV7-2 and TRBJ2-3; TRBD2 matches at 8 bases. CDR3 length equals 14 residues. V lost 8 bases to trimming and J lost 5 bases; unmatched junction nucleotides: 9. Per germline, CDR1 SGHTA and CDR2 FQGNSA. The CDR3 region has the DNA TGTGCCAGCTGTACGCGGGGGGCCAAAGATACGCAGTATTTT. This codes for CASCTRGAKDTQYF.

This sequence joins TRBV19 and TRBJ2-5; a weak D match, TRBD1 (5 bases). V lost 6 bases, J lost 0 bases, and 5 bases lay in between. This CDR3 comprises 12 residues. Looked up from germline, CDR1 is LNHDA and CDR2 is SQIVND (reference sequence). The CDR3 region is CASSRDQETQYF. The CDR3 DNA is TGTGCCAGTAGCAGGGACCAAGAGACCCAGTACTTC.

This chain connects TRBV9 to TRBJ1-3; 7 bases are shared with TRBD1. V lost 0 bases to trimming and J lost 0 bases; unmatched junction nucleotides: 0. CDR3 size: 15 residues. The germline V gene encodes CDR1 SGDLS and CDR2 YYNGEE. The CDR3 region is CASSVGDSSGNTIYF. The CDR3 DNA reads TGTGCCAGCAGCGTAGGGGACAGCTCTGGAAACACCATATATTTT.

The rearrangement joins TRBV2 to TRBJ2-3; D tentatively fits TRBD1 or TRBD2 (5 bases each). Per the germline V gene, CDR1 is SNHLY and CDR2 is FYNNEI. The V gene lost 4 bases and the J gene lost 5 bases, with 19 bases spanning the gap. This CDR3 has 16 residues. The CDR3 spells CASSASRGIFGDTQYF. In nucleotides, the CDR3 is TGTGCCAGCAGTGCTTCGAGGGGAATTTTTGGAGATACGCAGTATTTT.

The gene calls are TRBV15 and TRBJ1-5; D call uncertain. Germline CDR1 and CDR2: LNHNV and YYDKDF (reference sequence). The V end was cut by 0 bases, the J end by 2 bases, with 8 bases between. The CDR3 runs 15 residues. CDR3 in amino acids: CATSRDGVGNQPQHF. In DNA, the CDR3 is TGTGCCACCAGCAGAGATGGGGTAGGCAATCAGCCCCAGCATTTT. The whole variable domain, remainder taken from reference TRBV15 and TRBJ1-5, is DAMVIQNPRYQVTQFGKPVTLSCSQTLNHNVMYWYQQKSSQAPKLLFHYYDKDFNNEADTPDNFQSRRPNTSFCFLDIRSPGLGDTAMYLCATSRDGVGNQPQHFGDGTRLSIL.

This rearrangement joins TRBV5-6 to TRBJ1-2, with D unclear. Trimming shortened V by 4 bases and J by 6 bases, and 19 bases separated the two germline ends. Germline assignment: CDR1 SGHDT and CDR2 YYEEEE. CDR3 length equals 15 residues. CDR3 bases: TGTGCCAGCAGCCGATTTATGCCTCGAGCGGATGGCTACACCTTC. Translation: CASSRFMPRADGYTF.

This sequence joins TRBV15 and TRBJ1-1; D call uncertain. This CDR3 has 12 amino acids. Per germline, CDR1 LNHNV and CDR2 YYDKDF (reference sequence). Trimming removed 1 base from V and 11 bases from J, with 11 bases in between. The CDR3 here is CATSRVGQTAFF. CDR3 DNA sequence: TGTGCCACCAGCAGAGTAGGCCAGACGGCTTTCTTT.